Shown below are 24 T cell receptor beta chains from a single sample sequenced in a study of T cell responses to AZD1222 COVID-19 vaccine. The assay was immunoSEQ multiplex PCR, and TCRdb's table has in-frame clones only and misses some. The table has 150,000 to 200,000 clones, roughly 93% seen once. The sample here was peripheral blood, taken on day 0 of AZD1222 vaccination. All receptors derive from an adult in good health.

Only a few counts were recorded for this clone. V gene TRBV19 combines with J gene TRBJ1-5; 7 bases are shared with TRBD1. This CDR3 spans 15 amino acids. CDR1 and CDR2 (germline): LNHDA, SQIVND (reference sequence). J gave up 2 bases and V 6 bases, and 7 bases lay outside the gene matches. The CDR3 nucleotides are TGTGCCAGTAGCCGACAGGGCAGGGGCAATCAGCCCCAGCATTTT. Its translation: CASSRQGRGNQPQHF.

The chain uses TRBV9 and TRBJ1-6; D is uncertain. The V end lost 0 bases, the J end lost 10 bases, and 5 bases lay between the germline ends. Germline V gene lookup returns CDR1 SGDLS and CDR2 YYNGEE. CDR3 size: 12 residues. The CDR3 sequence: CASSVGGSPLHF. The CDR3 nucleotides are TGTGCCAGCAGCGTAGGAGGGTCACCCCTCCACTTT.

The rearrangement uses TRBV7-9 and TRBJ1-1; no firm D call. The CDR3 spans 14 residues. Deletions cut 5 bases from V and 0 bases from J, with 10 bases between. Germline CDR1 SEHNR, CDR2 FQNEAQ (reference sequence). DNA for the CDR3: TGTGCCAGCAGCACTAGACAATTGAACACTGAAGCTTTCTTT. This translates into CASSTRQLNTEAFF.

CDR3 coding DNA: TGTGCCAGCAGTTTTGTGGCGGGGAGGGCAGATACGCAGTATTTT. Amino acids: CASSFVAGRADTQYF. The gene calls are TRBV28 and TRBJ2-3; 7 bases line up with TRBD2. The V segment lost 3 bases and the J segment 4 bases; nucleotides outside the gene matches: 7. This CDR3 has 15 residues. CDR1 is MDHEN, CDR2 SYDVKM, per germline.

The chain couples TRBV28 to TRBJ2-1; the match to TRBD2 covers 10 bases. Germline trimming cut 6 bases from V and 6 bases from J; bases unmatched to any gene: 5. Germline CDR1 MDHEN, CDR2 SYDVKM. The CDR3 totals 14 residues. The CDR3 DNA reads as TGTGCCAGCAGAACTAGCGGGATAAGCAATGAGCAGTTCTTC. It yields the protein CASRTSGISNEQFF.

The CDR3 DNA reads TGCGCCAGCAGCCAAGATCCAAGCCAAGAGACCCAGTACTTC. Residues: CASSQDPSQETQYF. The chain is built from TRBV4-1 and TRBJ2-5; no firm D call. The CDR3 totals 14 residues. The V gene lost 0 bases and the J gene lost 1 base, with 6 bases spanning the gap. Germline V gene data show CDR1 as MGHRA and CDR2 as YSYEKL.

J is TRBJ2-4 and V is TRBV3-1 (or the pseudogene TRBV3-2); D is perhaps TRBD2 (7 bases). This CDR3 region has 14 residues. Germline loops: CDR1 LGHDT, CDR2 YNNKEL (reference sequence). V shed 6 bases and J shed 6 bases, with 15 bases lying between them. In DNA form, the CDR3 reads TGTGCCAGCAGTACCCGGGGGGCGCCAAACATTCAGTACTTC. This translates into CASSTRGAPNIQYF.

The V call is TRBV27, the J call TRBJ1-1; a possible D gene is TRBD1 (6 bases). V lost 3 bases, J lost 3 bases, and 8 bases lay in between. The CDR3 contains 13 residues. From germline, CDR1 is MNHEY and CDR2 SMNVEV (reference sequence). CDR3 protein: CASSFTGYTEAFF. The CDR3 nucleotides are TGTGCCAGCAGTTTTACAGGGTACACTGAAGCTTTCTTT.

J is TRBJ2-7 and V is TRBV3-1 (or the pseudogene TRBV3-2), with a weak D call TRBD1 (6 bases). Trimming took 0 bases from V and 4 from J, leaving 13 bases between them. CDR1 is LGHDT and CDR2 is YNNKEL in the germline V gene (reference sequence). The CDR3 totals 15 residues. The DNA of the CDR3 is TGTGCCAGCAGCCAAGATTGGACAGATGTATACGAGCAGTACTTC. It yields the protein CASSQDWTDVYEQYF.

The V and J genes are TRBV7-2 and TRBJ2-3; 11 bases are shared with TRBD2. The germline V gene encodes CDR1 SGHTA and CDR2 FQGNSA. The CDR3 totals 17 residues. J lost 4 bases, V lost 1 base, and 7 bases had no gene match. The CDR3: CASSLVPSGRLSDTQYF. The CDR3 DNA is TGTGCCAGCAGCTTAGTCCCTAGCGGGAGGCTTTCAGATACGCAGTATTTT.

V is TRBV2 and J is TRBJ2-7; tentative D call: TRBD2 (6 bases). The CDR3 runs 15 residues. V was cut by 6 bases and J by 3 bases, with 18 bases left in between. Germline V CDR1 and CDR2: SNHLY, FYNNEI. CDR3 nucleotides: TGTGCCAGCAGCGCCACCGGCGGAGGGGACTACGAGCAGTACTTC. Translation: CASSATGGGDYEQYF.

This clone was recorded a few times. This specimen includes other DNA sequences encoding the same CDR3. The chain has TRBV5-8 and TRBJ1-1; D remains ambiguous. CDR1 SGHTS and CDR2 YDEGEE come from the germline V gene. The CDR3 totals 15 residues. Trimming shortened V by 2 bases and J by 1 base, and 12 bases separated the two germline ends. CDR3 sequence reads: CASSLGGLRNTEAFF. CDR3 nucleotide sequence: TGTGCCAGCAGCTTAGGAGGGTTGAGGAACACTGAAGCTTTCTTT.

The chain links TRBV7-9 to TRBJ1-5; the D is unclear. The CDR3 totals 12 residues. V was clipped by 1 base and J by 4 bases, with 2 bases between them. Germline-derived CDR1 and CDR2 are SEHNR and FQNEAQ (reference sequence). CDR3 sequence: CASSLENQPQHF. For the CDR3, the DNA is TGTGCCAGCAGCTTAGAGAATCAGCCCCAGCATTTT.

This chain connects TRBV5-4 to TRBJ1-2; D remains unclear. Germline assignment: CDR1 SGHNT and CDR2 YYREEE (reference sequence). The CDR3 sequence is 13 residues long. The ends were cut back, 0 bases at V and 5 bases at J, with 8 bases in the middle. CDR3 sequence (DNA): TGTGCCAGCAGCTTGGTGGATGGGTATGGCTACACCTTC. It codes for CASSLVDGYGYTF.

A single count supports this clone. The chain employs TRBV7-8 and TRBJ2-7, with 10 bases that match TRBD1. The CDR3 length is 13 residues. Losses at the gene ends were 5 bases for V and 3 bases for J; bases not matched to a gene: 1. The germline V gene has CDR1 SGHVS and CDR2 FQNEAQ. CDR3 DNA sequence: TGTGCCAGCAGCGACAGGGGGCTCTACGAGCAGTACTTC. Its translation is CASSDRGLYEQYF.

The chain uses TRBV10-3 and TRBJ2-5; TRBD2 matches 8 bases. Germline CDR1 and CDR2: ENHRY and SYGVKD. This CDR3 is built from 13 residues. Trimming at V came to 10 bases and at J to 2 bases, leaving 6 bases not matched to a gene. The CDR3 sequence is CATREGGQETQYF. The CDR3 nucleotides are TGTGCCACCCGGGAGGGGGGGCAAGAGACCCAGTACTTC.

This clone was detected only once. The chain recombines TRBV6-9 with TRBJ1-4; D perhaps matches TRBD1 (5 bases). The CDR3 is 14 amino acids. Germline CDR1 is MNHGY and CDR2 is SVAAGI. Trimming stripped 9 bases from V and 2 bases from J, with 13 bases between. CDR3 DNA: TGTGCCAGTAAGGGGATCGGGACTAATGAAAAACTGTTTTTT. Amino acids: CASKGIGTNEKLFF.

V is TRBV27 and J is TRBJ1-4, with 10 bases that match TRBD1. Losses at the gene ends were 4 bases for V and 6 bases for J; bases not matched to a gene: 2. The CDR3 sequence is 14 residues long. Germline values: CDR1 MNHEY, CDR2 SMNVEV (reference sequence). CDR3 bases: TGTGCCAGCAGTTCGACAGGGGGCGATGAAAAACTGTTTTTT. Translation: CASSSTGGDEKLFF.

This clone was counted once. The rearrangement joins TRBV20-1 to TRBJ1-2; D perhaps matches TRBD1 (6 bases). CDR1 is DFQATT, CDR2 SNEGSKA, per germline (reference sequence). CDR3 size: 11 residues. V dropped 6 bases and J dropped 9 bases, with 14 bases sitting between them. The DNA of the CDR3 is TGCAGTGCCGTACAGGGAGTTCGCTACACCTTC. Protein product: CSAVQGVRYTF.

The chain joins TRBV7-8 to TRBJ2-7; unclear D gene. Trimming removed 5 bases from V and 2 bases from J, with 16 bases in between. CDR1 is SGHVS, CDR2 FQNEAQ, per germline. The CDR3 is 15 amino acids. CDR3 sequence reads: CASSPRKAVAYEQYF. CDR3 DNA: TGTGCCAGCAGCCCCAGGAAGGCGGTAGCCTACGAGCAGTACTTC.

This clone was observed a single time. This chain uses TRBV10-3 with TRBJ1-1; no clear D gene. CDR1 and CDR2 (germline): ENHRY, SYGVKD. Trimming shortened V by 2 bases and J by 10 bases, and 8 bases separated the two germline ends. CDR3 length equals 11 residues. Written as DNA, the CDR3 is TGTGCCATCAGTGAGGGAATCGGAGCTTTCTTT. The encoded protein is CAISEGIGAFF.

This chain uses TRBV7-9 with TRBJ1-2; D might be TRBD1 (5 bases). The CDR3 loop spans 14 amino acids. The germline V gene has CDR1 SEHNR and CDR2 FQNEAQ (reference sequence). The V end was cut by 1 base, the J end by 3 bases, with 9 bases between. CDR3 amino acids: CASSLGQGDYGYTF. The CDR3 bases are TGTGCCAGCAGCTTAGGGCAGGGCGACTATGGCTACACCTTC. Full variable domain (rest looked up from reference TRBV7-9 and TRBJ1-2): DTGVSQNPRHKITKRGQNVTFRCDPISEHNRLYWYRQTLGQGPEFLTYFQNEAQLEKSRLLSDRFSAERPKGSFSTLEIQRTEQGDSAMYLCASSLGQGDYGYTFGSGTRLTVV.

The chain carries TRBV18 and TRBJ1-2; 8 nucleotides match TRBD1. J lost 4 bases, V lost 3 bases, and 7 bases had no gene match. Germline CDR1 and CDR2: KGHSH and LQKENI. The CDR3 loop spans 15 amino acids. The CDR3 sequence is CASSPNRGSSYGYTF. The CDR3 DNA reads as TGTGCCAGCTCACCCAACAGGGGGAGTAGCTATGGCTACACCTTC.

V gene TRBV2 combines with J gene TRBJ1-1; D gene ambiguous. CDR3 length: 13 residues. The germline V gene encodes CDR1 SNHLY and CDR2 FYNNEI. The V gene lost 6 bases and the J gene lost 4 bases, with 12 bases spanning the gap. The CDR3 nucleotides are TGTGCCAGCAGACAGACCTTGAGCACTGAAGCTTTCTTT. It is translated as CASRQTLSTEAFF.